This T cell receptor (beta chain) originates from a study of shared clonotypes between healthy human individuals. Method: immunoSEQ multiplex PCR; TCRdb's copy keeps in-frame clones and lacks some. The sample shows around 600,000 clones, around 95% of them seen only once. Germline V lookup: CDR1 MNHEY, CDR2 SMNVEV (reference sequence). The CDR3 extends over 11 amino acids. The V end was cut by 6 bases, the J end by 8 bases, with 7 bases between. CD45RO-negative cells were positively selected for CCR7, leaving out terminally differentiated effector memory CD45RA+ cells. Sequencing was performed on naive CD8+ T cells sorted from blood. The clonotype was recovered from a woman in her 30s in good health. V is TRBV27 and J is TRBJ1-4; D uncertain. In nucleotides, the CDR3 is TGTGCCAGCAGCAGCGGAGAAAAACTGTTTTTT. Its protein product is CASSSGEKLFF.